This passage covers 27 T cell receptor beta chains from one sample sequenced in a study of siplizumab effects on memory and regulatory T cells. Produced via immunoSEQ multiplex PCR; TCRdb's table is partial and in-frame only. The sample yields 100,000 or so clones, 93% seen once. The sample taken for sequencing was non-Treg CD4+ T cells sorted from blood. These TCRs come from a human donor in good health.

The chain carries TRBV6-1 and TRBJ1-1; D is undetermined. The CDR3 runs 12 residues. Germline V gene data show CDR1 as MNHNS and CDR2 as SASEGT. V was cut by 5 bases and J by 6 bases, with 10 bases left in between. CDR3 nucleotides: TGTGCCAGCAGTATGGCCTATTCTGAAGCTTTCTTT. Its translation: CASSMAYSEAFF.

The chain carries TRBV9 and TRBJ1-2, with TRBD1 identical over 11 bases. Germline-derived CDR1 and CDR2 are SGDLS and YYNGEE. This CDR3 is built from 16 residues. J gave up 4 bases and V 3 bases, and 8 bases lay outside the gene matches. The CDR3 reads CASSDGTGGRSYGYTF. Here the CDR3 DNA reads TGTGCCAGCAGCGATGGGACAGGGGGAAGGAGCTATGGCTACACCTTC.

The J gene is TRBJ2-7, the V gene TRBV5-6; maybe TRBD2 (5 bases). The germline CDR1 and CDR2 sequences are SGHDT and YYEEEE. The CDR3 sequence is 14 residues long. V lost 0 bases and J lost 2, with 9 bases in between. In DNA form, the CDR3 reads TGTGCCAGCAGCTTGGGCCCGGGAACCTACGAGCAGTACTTC. Its translation: CASSLGPGTYEQYF.

This rearrangement joins TRBV15 to TRBJ1-1; 7 bases are shared with TRBD1. Trimming removed 3 bases from V and 4 bases from J; junction bases left unmatched: 5. The CDR3 is 14 residues long. Germline assignment: CDR1 LNHNV and CDR2 YYDKDF (reference sequence). In DNA, the CDR3 is TGTGCCACCAGCAGCCCGGAGGGGGCCACTGAAGCTTTCTTT. Translated: CATSSPEGATEAFF.

The chain joins TRBV15 to TRBJ1-4, with 9 bases lining up with TRBD1. CDR1 LNHNV and CDR2 YYDKDF come from the germline V gene (reference sequence). J was trimmed by 5 bases and V by 4 bases; bases with no gene match: 2. The CDR3 length is 14 residues. CDR3 sequence: CATSKDRGNEKLFF. CDR3 DNA: TGTGCCACCAGCAAGGACAGGGGAAATGAAAAACTGTTTTTT. Combining the CDR3 with reference TRBV15 and TRBJ1-4 gives the whole variable domain DAMVIQNPRYQVTQFGKPVTLSCSQTLNHNVMYWYQQKSSQAPKLLFHYYDKDFNNEADTPDNFQSRRPNTSFCFLDIRSPGLGDTAMYLCATSKDRGNEKLFFGSGTQLSVL.

This rearrangement joins TRBV28 to TRBJ1-2; D is unresolved. V lost 5 bases, J lost 7 bases, and 17 bases lay in between. This CDR3 contains 14 residues. CDR1 is MDHEN, CDR2 SYDVKM, per germline. CDR3 in amino acids: CASSPITPPGGYTF. Written as DNA, the CDR3 is TGTGCCAGCAGTCCGATAACACCGCCGGGTGGCTACACCTTC.

The chain employs TRBV10-3 and TRBJ1-1, with D possibly TRBD1 on 6 matching bases. Looked up from germline, CDR1 is ENHRY and CDR2 is SYGVKD. The CDR3 has 13 amino acids. The ends were cut back, 6 bases at V and 6 bases at J, with 14 bases in the middle. The CDR3 reads CAISPGQSAEAFF. The CDR3 bases are TGTGCCATCAGCCCCGGACAGTCCGCTGAAGCTTTCTTT.

This chain links TRBV29-1 with TRBJ2-3; TRBD1 matches at 8 bases. V dropped 3 bases and J dropped 2; count of bases not matched to a gene: 4. Germline loops: CDR1 SQVTM, CDR2 ANQGSEA. This CDR3 spans 14 amino acids. In nucleotides, the CDR3 is TGCAGCGTTGACAGGACAGGGACCACAGATACGCAGTATTTT. This encodes CSVDRTGTTDTQYF.

The CDR3 protein is CASSPQGGGPGETQYF. CDR3 sequence (DNA): TGTGCCAGTAGTCCCCAGGGGGGGGGCCCGGGAGAGACCCAGTACTTC. The chain uses TRBV19 and TRBJ2-5; tentatively, D is TRBD1 or TRBD2 (7 bases each). Per germline, CDR1 LNHDA and CDR2 SQIVND (reference sequence). Deletions cut 5 bases from V and 4 bases from J, with 20 bases between. This CDR3 contains 16 residues.

The chain combines TRBV7-9 with TRBJ1-4; 7 bases agree with TRBD1. J was trimmed by 8 bases and V by 5 bases; bases with no gene match: 8. This CDR3 is 14 amino acids long. CDR1 and CDR2 from the germline V gene are SEHNR and FQNEAQ (reference sequence). For the CDR3, the DNA is TGTGCCAGCAGCGATCGACAGGGAGGAGAAAAACTGTTTTTT. Protein: CASSDRQGGEKLFF.

This chain connects TRBV19 to TRBJ2-5, with 10 bases fitting TRBD2. The CDR3 consists of 15 residues. V gave up 7 bases and J gave up 4 bases; unmatched junction bases: 9. Looked up from germline, CDR1 is LNHDA and CDR2 is SQIVND (reference sequence). The CDR3 loop is CASMNSGGLRETQYF. CDR3 bases: TGTGCCAGTATGAATAGCGGGGGGCTGAGAGAGACCCAGTACTTC.

The rearrangement links TRBV6-5 to TRBJ1-1; D not resolved. V was shortened by 8 bases and J by 4 bases, with 14 bases between the two germline ends. There are 13 residues in the CDR3. Per germline, CDR1 MNHEY and CDR2 SVGAGI. Here the CDR3 reads CASGRSGGTEAFF. DNA of the CDR3: TGTGCCAGCGGACGGTCCGGCGGCACTGAAGCTTTCTTT.

A single count supports this clone. The rearrangement links TRBV6-5 to TRBJ1-5, with D perhaps matching TRBD1 (5 bases). CDR1 is MNHEY and CDR2 is SVGAGI in the germline V gene. Trimming removed 5 bases from V and 5 bases from J, with 13 bases in between. The CDR3 sequence is 14 residues long. CDR3 coding DNA: TGTGCCAGCAGTCCCTGGGGGGATGATCAGCCCCAGCATTTT. Its translation is CASSPWGDDQPQHF.

The V and J genes are TRBV5-6 and TRBJ2-2; 7 bases agree with TRBD2. The CDR3 contains 16 residues. V shed 4 bases and J 6 bases; nucleotides not matched to a gene: 12. The germline gives CDR1 SGHDT, CDR2 YYEEEE. The CDR3 nucleotides read TGTGCCAGCAGCACAGTTGGGAGCGGGACCCCCGGGGAGCTGTTTTTT. Translation gives CASSTVGSGTPGELFF.

This clone was seen just once. The chain has TRBV10-3 and TRBJ2-1; 16 positions match TRBD2. Germline loops: CDR1 ENHRY, CDR2 SYGVKD. Unmatched junction bases numbered 10, after V lost 3 bases and J lost 2 bases. The CDR3 contains 20 residues. The CDR3 loop reads CAISDRRGTSGGAPYNEQFF. CDR3 in DNA: TGTGCCATCAGTGACCGACGAGGGACTAGCGGGGGGGCCCCCTACAATGAGCAGTTCTTC.

Here the CDR3 reads CASSVHLTSGGPDTQYF. In DNA form, the CDR3 reads TGTGCCAGCAGCGTCCATCTGACTAGCGGGGGGCCAGATACGCAGTATTTT. The chain recombines TRBV9 with TRBJ2-3; 13 nucleotides agree with TRBD2. Trimming cost V 2 bases and J 4 bases; bases outside gene matches: 7. CDR1 is SGDLS and CDR2 is YYNGEE in the germline V gene. CDR3 length equals 17 residues.

The V call is TRBV5-4, the J call TRBJ1-5; a possible D gene is TRBD1 (6 bases). The germline CDR1 and CDR2 sequences are SGHNT and YYREEE (reference sequence). Trimming pared 4 bases from V and 7 bases from J, leaving 15 bases between. The CDR3 extends over 14 amino acids. The CDR3 DNA is TGTGCCAGCAGCCTTGACGGGGGGGGCCAGCCCCAGCATTTT. Translating gives CASSLDGGGQPQHF.

CDR3 DNA: TGTGCCAGCAGCGCCTCAGGGTGGGGCCAAGAGACCCAGTACTTC. The encoded protein is CASSASGWGQETQYF. The chain recombines TRBV9 with TRBJ2-5; D perhaps matches TRBD1 (5 bases). V gave up 3 bases and J gave up 1 base, with 13 bases separating them. This CDR3 has 15 amino acids. Per the germline V gene, CDR1 is SGDLS and CDR2 is YYNGEE.

This clone was detected a few times. This same CDR3 is encoded by further DNA sequences in the sample. The chain carries TRBV5-1 and TRBJ1-1, with TRBD1 identical over 7 bases. This CDR3 comprises 13 residues. Germline V gene sequence: CDR1 SGHRS, CDR2 YFSETQ. The trim removed 3 bases at V and 4 bases at J, leaving 3 bases unmatched. The CDR3 protein is CASSSQGGTEAFF. The CDR3 coding sequence is TGCGCCAGCAGCTCCCAGGGGGGCACTGAAGCTTTCTTT.

J is TRBJ2-6 and V is TRBV19; 7 bases are a match to TRBD1. This CDR3 contains 16 residues. CDR1 is LNHDA, CDR2 SQIVND, per germline (reference sequence). V shed 2 bases and J 0 bases; nucleotides not matched to a gene: 1. CDR3 loop: CASSIPGGSGANVLTF. The CDR3 DNA reads TGTGCCAGTAGTATACCAGGGGGCTCTGGGGCCAACGTCCTGACTTTC.

This chain connects TRBV29-1 to TRBJ2-3; D tentatively fits TRBD1 or TRBD2 (7 bases each). The germline V and J ends were trimmed by 8 bases and 4 bases, with 16 bases remaining between them. The CDR3 has 13 residues. CDR1 is SQVTM, CDR2 ANQGSEA, per germline. The CDR3 is CSPQGGVADTQYF. The CDR3 region has the DNA TGCAGCCCCCAGGGGGGGGTTGCAGATACGCAGTATTTT.

The rearrangement links TRBV5-4 to TRBJ2-7; 8 bases match TRBD1. Per the germline V gene, CDR1 is SGHNT and CDR2 is YYREEE (reference sequence). The CDR3 consists of 14 residues. The trim removed 1 base at V and 4 bases at J, leaving 4 bases unmatched. The CDR3 is CASSLQGATYEQYF. The CDR3 DNA is TGTGCCAGCAGCTTGCAGGGGGCGACTTACGAGCAGTACTTC.

The chain uses TRBV5-1 and TRBJ2-3; tentatively, D is TRBD2 (7 bases). V dropped 2 bases and J dropped 5 bases, with 18 bases sitting between them. The CDR3 has 16 residues. Germline CDR1 and CDR2: SGHRS and YFSETQ. This CDR3 reads CASSLNGGRTGDTQYF. The CDR3 bases are TGCGCCAGCAGCTTAAACGGGGGGCGAACCGGAGATACGCAGTATTTT.

Here the CDR3 DNA reads TGTGCCACCAGCAGGGACGTTGATCAGCCCCAGCATTTT. Residues: CATSRDVDQPQHF. The chain carries TRBV15 and TRBJ1-5; D uncertain. Trimming pared 3 bases from V and 5 bases from J, leaving 8 bases between. Germline CDR1 and CDR2: LNHNV and YYDKDF (reference sequence). The CDR3 covers 13 residues.

This chain connects TRBV9 to TRBJ2-3, with TRBD2 as a possible D gene (5 bases). The germline V and J ends were trimmed by 0 bases and 0 bases, with 11 bases remaining between them. CDR1 is SGDLS, CDR2 YYNGEE, per germline. The CDR3 sequence is 16 residues long. CDR3 protein: CASSVGTSPSTDTQYF. The CDR3 DNA follows: TGTGCCAGCAGCGTAGGGACTTCTCCGAGCACAGATACGCAGTATTTT.

The genes are TRBV28 and TRBJ1-2; possibly TRBD1 for D (5 bases). CDR3 length equals 13 residues. The germline V gene has CDR1 MDHEN and CDR2 SYDVKM. V lost 9 bases to trimming and J lost 3 bases, with 14 bases between them. The CDR3 sequence is CASTTGADYGYTF. The CDR3 nucleotides are TGTGCCAGTACCACCGGGGCCGACTATGGCTACACCTTC.

V gene TRBV18 combines with J gene TRBJ1-5, with TRBD1 matching over 7 bases. The CDR3 is made up of 15 amino acids. V dropped 3 bases and J dropped 6; count of bases not matched to a gene: 8. Germline-derived CDR1 and CDR2 are KGHSH and LQKENI. The CDR3 loop is CASSPNRGLSQPQHF. CDR3 in DNA: TGTGCCAGCTCACCCAACAGGGGTCTGAGTCAGCCCCAGCATTTT.